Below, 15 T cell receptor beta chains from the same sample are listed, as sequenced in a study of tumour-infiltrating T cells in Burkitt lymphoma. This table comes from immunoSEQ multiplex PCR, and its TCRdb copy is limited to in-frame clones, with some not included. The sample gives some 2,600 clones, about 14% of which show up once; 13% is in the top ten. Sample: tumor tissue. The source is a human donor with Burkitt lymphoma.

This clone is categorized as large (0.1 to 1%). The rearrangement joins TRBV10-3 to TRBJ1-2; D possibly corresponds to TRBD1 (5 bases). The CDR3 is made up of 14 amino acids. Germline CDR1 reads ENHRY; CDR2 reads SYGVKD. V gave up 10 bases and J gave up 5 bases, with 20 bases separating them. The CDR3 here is CATDSGTEVYGYTF. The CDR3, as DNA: TGTGCCACCGACTCCGGGACGGAGGTTTATGGCTACACCTTC.

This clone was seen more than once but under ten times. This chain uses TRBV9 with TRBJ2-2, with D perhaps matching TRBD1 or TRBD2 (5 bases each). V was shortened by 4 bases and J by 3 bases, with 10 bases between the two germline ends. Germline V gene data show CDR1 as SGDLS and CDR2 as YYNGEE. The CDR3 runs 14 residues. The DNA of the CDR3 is TGTGCCAGCAGCCGGGACCTATACACCGGGGAGCTGTTTTTT. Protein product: CASSRDLYTGELFF. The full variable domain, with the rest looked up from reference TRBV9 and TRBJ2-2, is DSGVTQTPKHLITATGQRVTLRCSPRSGDLSVYWYQQSLDQGLQFLIQYYNGEERAKGNILERFSAQQFPDLHSELNLSSLELGDSALYFCASSRDLYTGELFFGEGSRLTVL.

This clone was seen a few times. CDR3 sequence: CASSNTGSSYEQYF. The CDR3 bases are TGTGCCAGTAGCAACACAGGGTCCTCCTACGAGCAGTACTTC. V and J are TRBV19 and TRBJ2-7; D might be TRBD1 (6 bases). Germline loops: CDR1 LNHDA, CDR2 SQIVND (reference sequence). With 6 bases removed from V and 0 bases from J, the gap between germline ends came to 12 bases. This CDR3 region has 14 residues.

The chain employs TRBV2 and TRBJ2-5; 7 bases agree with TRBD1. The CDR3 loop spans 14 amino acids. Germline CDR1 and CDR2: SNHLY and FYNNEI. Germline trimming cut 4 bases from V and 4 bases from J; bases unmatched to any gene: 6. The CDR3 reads CASSAQGGLETQYF. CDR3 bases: TGTGCCAGCAGTGCACAAGGGGGCCTAGAGACCCAGTACTTC.

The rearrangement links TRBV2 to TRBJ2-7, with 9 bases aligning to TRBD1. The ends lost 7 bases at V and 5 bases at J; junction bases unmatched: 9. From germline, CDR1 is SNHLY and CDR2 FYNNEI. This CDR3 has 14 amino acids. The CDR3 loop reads CASTSSDRGHEQYF. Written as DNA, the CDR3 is TGTGCCAGCACGTCTTCGGACAGGGGCCACGAGCAGTACTTC.

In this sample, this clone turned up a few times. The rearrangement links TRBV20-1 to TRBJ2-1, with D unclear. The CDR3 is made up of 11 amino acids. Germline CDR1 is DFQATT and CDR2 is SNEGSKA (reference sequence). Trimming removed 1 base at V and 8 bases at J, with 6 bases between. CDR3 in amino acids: CSARASDEQFF. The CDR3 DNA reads TGCAGTGCTAGAGCTTCGGATGAGCAGTTCTTC.

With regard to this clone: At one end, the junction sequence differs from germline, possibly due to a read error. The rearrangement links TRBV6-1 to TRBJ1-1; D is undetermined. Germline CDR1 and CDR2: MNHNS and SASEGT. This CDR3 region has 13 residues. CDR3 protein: CASSLERYTEVFF. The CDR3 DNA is TGTGCCAGCAGTCTTGAACGGTACACTGAAGTTTTCTTT.

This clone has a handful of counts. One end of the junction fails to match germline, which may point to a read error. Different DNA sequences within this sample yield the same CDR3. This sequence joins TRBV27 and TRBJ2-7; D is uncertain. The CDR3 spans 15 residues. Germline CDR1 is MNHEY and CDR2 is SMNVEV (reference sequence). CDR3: CASSLLPGSSYEQYF. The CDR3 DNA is TGTGCCAGCAGTTTGCTGCCCGGGTCCTCCTACGAACAGTACTTC.

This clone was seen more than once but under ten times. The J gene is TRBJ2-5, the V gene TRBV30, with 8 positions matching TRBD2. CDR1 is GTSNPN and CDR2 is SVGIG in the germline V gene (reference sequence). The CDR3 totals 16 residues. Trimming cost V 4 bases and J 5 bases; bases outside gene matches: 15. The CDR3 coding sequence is TGTGCCTGGAACGTTGGAAGCGGGGGCCGGAGGGAGACCCAGTACTTC. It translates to CAWNVGSGGRRETQYF.

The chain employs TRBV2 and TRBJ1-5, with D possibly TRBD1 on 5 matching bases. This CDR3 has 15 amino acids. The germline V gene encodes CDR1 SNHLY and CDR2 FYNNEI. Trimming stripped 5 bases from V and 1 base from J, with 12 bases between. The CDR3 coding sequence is TGTGCCAGCAGTAACAGGAGGCTGAGCAATCAGCCCCAGCATTTT. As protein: CASSNRRLSNQPQHF.

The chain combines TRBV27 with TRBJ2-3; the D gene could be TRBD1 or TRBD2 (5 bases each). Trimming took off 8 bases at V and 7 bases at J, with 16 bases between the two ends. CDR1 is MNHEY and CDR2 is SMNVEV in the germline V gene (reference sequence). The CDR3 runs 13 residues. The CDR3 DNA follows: TGTGCCAGCTCAATAATGGGGGTCAATACGCAGTATTTT. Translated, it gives CASSIMGVNTQYF.

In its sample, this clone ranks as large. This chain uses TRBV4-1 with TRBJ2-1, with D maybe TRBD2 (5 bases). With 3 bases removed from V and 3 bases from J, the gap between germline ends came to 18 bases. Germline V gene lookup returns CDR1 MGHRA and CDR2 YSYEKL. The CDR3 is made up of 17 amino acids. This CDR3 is CASSQTGVLWFYNEQFF. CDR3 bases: TGCGCCAGCAGCCAGACCGGGGTGCTCTGGTTCTACAATGAGCAGTTCTTC.

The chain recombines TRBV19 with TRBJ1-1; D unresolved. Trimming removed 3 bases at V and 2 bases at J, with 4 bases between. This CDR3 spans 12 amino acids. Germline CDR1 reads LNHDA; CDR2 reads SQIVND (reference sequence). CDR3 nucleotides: TGTGCCAGTAGTATCAGAAACACTGAAGCTTTCTTT. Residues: CASSIRNTEAFF. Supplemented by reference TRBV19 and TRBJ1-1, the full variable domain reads DGGITQSPKYLFRKEGQNVTLSCEQNLNHDAMYWYRQDPGQGLRLIYYSQIVNDFQKGDIAEGYSVSREKKESFPLTVTSAQKNPTAFYLCASSIRNTEAFFGQGTRLTVV.

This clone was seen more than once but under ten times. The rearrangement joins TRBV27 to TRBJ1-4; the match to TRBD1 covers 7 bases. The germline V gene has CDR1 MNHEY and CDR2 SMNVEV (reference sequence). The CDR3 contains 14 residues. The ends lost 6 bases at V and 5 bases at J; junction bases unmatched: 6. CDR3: CASSPTGRNEKLFF. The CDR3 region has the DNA TGTGCCAGCAGCCCGACAGGGAGAAATGAAAAACTGTTTTTT.

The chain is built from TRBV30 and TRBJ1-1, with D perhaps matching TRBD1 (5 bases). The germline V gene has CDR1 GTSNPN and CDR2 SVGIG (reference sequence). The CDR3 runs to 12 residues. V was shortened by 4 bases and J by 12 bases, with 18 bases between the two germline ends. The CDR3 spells CAWTGRNTKTFF. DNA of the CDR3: TGTGCCTGGACAGGGAGGAACACTAAAACTTTCTTT.